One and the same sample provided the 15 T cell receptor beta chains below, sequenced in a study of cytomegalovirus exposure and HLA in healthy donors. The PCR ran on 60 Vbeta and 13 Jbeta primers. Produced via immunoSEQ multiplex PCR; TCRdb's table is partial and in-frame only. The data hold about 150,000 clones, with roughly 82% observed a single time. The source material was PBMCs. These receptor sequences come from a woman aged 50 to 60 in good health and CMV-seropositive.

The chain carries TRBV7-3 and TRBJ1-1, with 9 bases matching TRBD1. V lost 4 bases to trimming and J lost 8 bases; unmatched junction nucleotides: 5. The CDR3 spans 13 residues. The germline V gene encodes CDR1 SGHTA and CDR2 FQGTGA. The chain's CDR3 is CASSSQGAKEAFF. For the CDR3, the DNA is TGTGCCAGCAGCTCACAGGGGGCGAAGGAAGCTTTCTTT.

The CDR3 loop reads CASSIWGRDTEAFF. Here the CDR3 DNA reads TGTGCCAGTAGTATCTGGGGGCGAGACACTGAAGCTTTCTTT. V and J are TRBV19 and TRBJ1-1, with D tentatively TRBD1 (6 bases). Trimming left V 3 bases short and J 3 bases short, with 11 bases between. This CDR3 is 14 amino acids long. Per germline, CDR1 LNHDA and CDR2 SQIVND (reference sequence).

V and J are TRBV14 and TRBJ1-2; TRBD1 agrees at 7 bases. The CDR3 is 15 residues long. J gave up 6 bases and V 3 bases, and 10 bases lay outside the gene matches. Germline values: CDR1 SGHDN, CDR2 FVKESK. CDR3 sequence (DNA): TGTGCCAGCAGCCACAAGCGAGACAGGGCTGATGGCTACACCTTC. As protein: CASSHKRDRADGYTF.

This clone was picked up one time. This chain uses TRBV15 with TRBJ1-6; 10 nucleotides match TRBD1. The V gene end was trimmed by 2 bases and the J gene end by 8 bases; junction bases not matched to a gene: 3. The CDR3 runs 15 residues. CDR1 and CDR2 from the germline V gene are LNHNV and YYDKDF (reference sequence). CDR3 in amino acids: CATSRLGQGDSPLHF. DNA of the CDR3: TGTGCCACCAGCAGACTAGGACAGGGGGATTCACCCCTCCACTTT. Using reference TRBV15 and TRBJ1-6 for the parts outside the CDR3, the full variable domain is DAMVIQNPRYQVTQFGKPVTLSCSQTLNHNVMYWYQQKSSQAPKLLFHYYDKDFNNEADTPDNFQSRRPNTSFCFLDIRSPGLGDTAMYLCATSRLGQGDSPLHFGNGTRLTVT.

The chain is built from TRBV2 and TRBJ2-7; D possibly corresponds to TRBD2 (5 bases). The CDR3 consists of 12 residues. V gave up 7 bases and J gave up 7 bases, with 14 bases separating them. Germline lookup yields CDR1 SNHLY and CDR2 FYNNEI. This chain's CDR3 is CASNRRTYEQYF. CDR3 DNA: TGTGCCAGCAATAGGAGGACGTATGAGCAGTACTTC.

The CDR3 protein is CASSLGSAGNNEQFF. CDR3 in DNA: TGCGCCAGCAGCTTAGGGAGCGCTGGGAACAATGAGCAGTTCTTC. V gene TRBV5-1 combines with J gene TRBJ2-1, with D possibly matching TRBD2 (5 bases). With 2 bases removed from V and 5 bases from J, the gap between germline ends came to 14 bases. Germline V lookup: CDR1 SGHRS, CDR2 YFSETQ. The CDR3 is 15 amino acids.

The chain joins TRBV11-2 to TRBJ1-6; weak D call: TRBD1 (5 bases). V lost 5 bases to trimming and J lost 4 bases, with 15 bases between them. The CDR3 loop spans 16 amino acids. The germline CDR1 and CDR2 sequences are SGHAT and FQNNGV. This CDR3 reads CASSAFLGPYNSPLHF. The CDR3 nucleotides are TGTGCCAGCAGCGCCTTTTTGGGGCCTTATAATTCACCCCTCCACTTT.

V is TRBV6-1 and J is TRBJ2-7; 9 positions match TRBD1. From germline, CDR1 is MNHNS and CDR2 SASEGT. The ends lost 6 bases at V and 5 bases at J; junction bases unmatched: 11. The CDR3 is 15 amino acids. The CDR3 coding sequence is TGTGCCAGCAGGTCCACCGGGACAGGGAACCACGAGCAGTACTTC. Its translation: CASRSTGTGNHEQYF.

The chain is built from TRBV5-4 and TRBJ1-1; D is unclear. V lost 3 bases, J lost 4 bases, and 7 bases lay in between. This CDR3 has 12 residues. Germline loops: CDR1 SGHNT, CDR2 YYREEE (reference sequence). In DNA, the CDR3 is TGTGCCAGCAGCTCTCCCCCCACTGAAGCTTTCTTT. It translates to CASSSPPTEAFF.

The CDR3 here is CASSFPQVEGYTF. CDR3 DNA sequence: TGTGCCAGCAGCTTTCCACAGGTTGAGGGCTACACCTTC. The J gene is TRBJ1-2, the V gene TRBV5-4; D perhaps matches TRBD1 (5 bases). The CDR3 is made up of 13 amino acids. Germline values: CDR1 SGHNT, CDR2 YYREEE (reference sequence). Trimming shortened V by 2 bases and J by 8 bases, and 13 bases separated the two germline ends.

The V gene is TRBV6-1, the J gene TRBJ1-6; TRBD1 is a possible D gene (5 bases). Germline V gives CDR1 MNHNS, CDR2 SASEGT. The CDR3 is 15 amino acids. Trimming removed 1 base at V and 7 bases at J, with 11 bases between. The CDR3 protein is CASSEGGGGNSPLHF. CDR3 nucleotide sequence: TGTGCCAGCAGTGAAGGGGGCGGGGGAAATTCACCCCTCCACTTT.

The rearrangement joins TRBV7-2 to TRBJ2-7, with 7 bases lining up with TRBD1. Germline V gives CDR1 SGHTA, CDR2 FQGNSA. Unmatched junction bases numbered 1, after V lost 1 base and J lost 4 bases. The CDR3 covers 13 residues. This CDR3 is CASSLDRGYEQYF. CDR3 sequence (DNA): TGTGCCAGCAGCTTAGACAGGGGTTACGAGCAGTACTTC.

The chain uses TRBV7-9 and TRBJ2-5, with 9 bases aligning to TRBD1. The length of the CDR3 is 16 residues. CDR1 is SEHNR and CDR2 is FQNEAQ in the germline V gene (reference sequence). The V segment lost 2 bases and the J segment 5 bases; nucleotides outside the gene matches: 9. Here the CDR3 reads CASSLYRGPRKETQYF. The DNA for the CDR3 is TGTGCCAGCAGCTTATACAGGGGGCCTCGTAAGGAGACCCAGTACTTC.

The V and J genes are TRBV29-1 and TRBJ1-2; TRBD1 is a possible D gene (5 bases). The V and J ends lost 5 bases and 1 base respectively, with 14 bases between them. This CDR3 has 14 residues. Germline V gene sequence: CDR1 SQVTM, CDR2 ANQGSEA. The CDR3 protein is CSVKSRVLNYGYTF. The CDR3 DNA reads TGCAGCGTTAAAAGCAGGGTTCTTAACTATGGCTACACCTTC.

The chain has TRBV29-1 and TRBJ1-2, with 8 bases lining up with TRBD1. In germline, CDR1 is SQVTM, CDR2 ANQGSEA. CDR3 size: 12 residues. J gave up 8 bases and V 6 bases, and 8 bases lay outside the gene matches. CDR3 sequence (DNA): TGCAGCGTACCTGACAGGGGCGGCGGCTACACCTTC. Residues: CSVPDRGGGYTF.